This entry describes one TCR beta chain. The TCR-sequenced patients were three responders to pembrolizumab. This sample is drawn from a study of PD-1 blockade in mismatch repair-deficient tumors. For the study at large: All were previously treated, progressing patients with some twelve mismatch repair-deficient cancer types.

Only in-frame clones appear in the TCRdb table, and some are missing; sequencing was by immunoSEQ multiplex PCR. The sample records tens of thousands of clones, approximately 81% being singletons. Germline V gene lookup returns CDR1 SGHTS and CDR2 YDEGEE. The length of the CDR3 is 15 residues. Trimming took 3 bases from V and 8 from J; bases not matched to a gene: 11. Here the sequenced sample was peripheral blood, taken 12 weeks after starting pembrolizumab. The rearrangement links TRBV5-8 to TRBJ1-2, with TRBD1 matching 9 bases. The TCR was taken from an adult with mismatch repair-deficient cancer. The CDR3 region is CASSSGTGNSIGYTF. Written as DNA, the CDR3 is TGTGCCAGCAGCTCAGGGACAGGGAACAGCATCGGCTACACCTTC.